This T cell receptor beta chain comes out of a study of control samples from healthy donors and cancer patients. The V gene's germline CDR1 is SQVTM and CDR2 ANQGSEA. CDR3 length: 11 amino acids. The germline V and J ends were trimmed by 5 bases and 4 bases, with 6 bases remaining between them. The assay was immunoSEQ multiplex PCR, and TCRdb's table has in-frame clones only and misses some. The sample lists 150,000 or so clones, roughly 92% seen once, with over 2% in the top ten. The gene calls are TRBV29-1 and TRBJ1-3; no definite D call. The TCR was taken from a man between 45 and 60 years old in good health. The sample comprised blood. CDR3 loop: CSVTQGNTIYF. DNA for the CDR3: TGCAGCGTTACCCAAGGAAACACCATATATTTT. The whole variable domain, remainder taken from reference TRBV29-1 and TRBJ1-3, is SAVISQKPSRDICQRGTSLTIQCQVDSQVTMMFWYRQQPGQSLTLIATANQGSEATYESGFVIDKFPISRPNLTFSTLTVSNMSPEDSSIYLCSVTQGNTIYFGEGSWLTVV.